These T cell receptor beta chains were read from a single sample in a study of blood T cell repertoires in COVID-19. Assay used: immunoSEQ multiplex PCR; TCRdb lists only in-frame clones, some missing. The sample contains some 140,000 clones, around three quarters of which appear only once. Sequencing input: peripheral blood. The receptors stem from a man older than 75 with acute or convalescent COVID-19. The CDR3 runs from the conserved cysteine through the conserved F or W. A D gene is named only where the DNA matches it firmly. Part of the rows lack a size; the others show once, few, many or a class for expanded clones.

cdr3_length,d_call,clone_size,j_call,v_call,cdr3_nt,cdr3_aa
14,TRBD1,NA,TRBJ1-1,TRBV7-2,TGTGCCAGCAGCCCCCGGACAGGGTCCCCTGAAGCTTTCTTT,CASSPRTGSPEAFF
13,TRBD2,NA,TRBJ2-7,TRBV2,TGTGTAGCGGGTATGGGAAGCTCCTACGAGCAGTACTTC,CVAGMGSSYEQYF
14,TRBD1,NA,TRBJ1-3,TRBV6-5,TGTGCCAGCAGGAGGGACAGAGCTGGAAACACCATATATTTT,CASRRDRAGNTIYF
13,NA,NA,TRBJ1-2,TRBV7-2,TGTGCCAGCAGCCCAGACAGTTACTATGGCTACACCTTC,CASSPDSYYGYTF
19,TRBD1,once,TRBJ1-2,TRBV5-1,TGCGCCAGCAGCTTGCGGGGACAGGCCATGTCAATCTCCGTCGGGGGCTACACCTTC,CASSLRGQAMSISVGGYTF
16,NA,NA,TRBJ2-1,TRBV18,TGTGCCAGCTCACCACAGGGGTTACAGTCCTACAATGAGCAGTTCTTC,CASSPQGLQSYNEQFF
16,TRBD1,NA,TRBJ1-1,TRBV13,TGTGCCAGCAGCTTAGGCCAAGGGACAGCTAACACTGAAGCTTTCTTT,CASSLGQGTANTEAFF
15,NA,few,TRBJ1-2,TRBV7-2,TGTGCCAGCAGCTTAGGGGCAGGGGTCGACTATGGCTACACCTTC,CASSLGAGVDYGYTF
13,NA,few,TRBJ1-4,TRBV6-5,TGTGCCAGCAGTTACCGAGTTGGTGAAAAACTGTTTTTT,CASSYRVGEKLFF
14,NA,NA,TRBJ1-1,TRBV3-1/TRBV3-2,TGTGCCAGCAGCTTACGGGGGGGGCCCACTGAAGCTTTCTTT,CASSLRGGPTEAFF
15,NA,NA,TRBJ2-1,TRBV24-1,TGTGCCACCAGTGATCCCCGGACACCCTACAATGAGCAGTTCTTC,CATSDPRTPYNEQFF
15,TRBD1,NA,TRBJ1-2,TRBV7-9,TGTGCCAGCAGCTTCTCCTCCGGGACAGGGGCCGGCTACACCTTC,CASSFSSGTGAGYTF
13,TRBD2,NA,TRBJ2-3,TRBV5-1,TGCGCCAGCAGCCCCCGGACTAGCCAAGCGCAGTATTTT,CASSPRTSQAQYF
15,TRBD2,once,TRBJ2-3,TRBV2,TGTGCCAGCAGCTCGACTAGCGGGGGGTCGGCTACGCAGTATTTT,CASSSTSGGSATQYF
21,NA,few,TRBJ1-4,TRBV4-2,TGTGCCAGCAGCCAAGATTGGGGGGGGCGAAGGCGAGGGGCAACTAATGAAAAACTGTTTTTT,CASSQDWGGRRRGATNEKLFF
15,NA,NA,TRBJ1-5,TRBV2,TGTGCCAGCACCTTGGCGGGAATAGCAGGTCAGCCCCAGCATTTT,CASTLAGIAGQPQHF
14,TRBD1,NA,TRBJ1-6,TRBV2,TGTGCCAGCAACAGGGGAGGTTTTAGTTCACCCCTCCACTTT,CASNRGGFSSPLHF
16,TRBD2,NA,TRBJ2-3,TRBV5-4,TGTGCCAGCAGGGTAGCGGGGGGGCCGGGCACAGATACGCAGTATTTT,CASRVAGGPGTDTQYF
17,TRBD1,NA,TRBJ1-1,TRBV5-4,TGTGCCAGCAGCTTGTCTGCTGGACAGGGCATGAACACTGAAGCTTTCTTT,CASSLSAGQGMNTEAFF
13,NA,NA,TRBJ1-4,TRBV5-5,TGTGCCAGCAGCTTGGCAACCAGGGAAAAACTGTTTTTT,CASSLATREKLFF
14,TRBD1,NA,TRBJ2-5,TRBV6-5,TGTGCCAGCAGTTACCGGACAGGGGACGAGACCCAGTACTTC,CASSYRTGDETQYF
16,TRBD1,once,TRBJ1-3,TRBV4-1,TGCGCCAGCAGCCCGGGACAGGGAACCTCTGGAAACACCATATATTTT,CASSPGQGTSGNTIYF
17,TRBD1,NA,TRBJ1-2,TRBV7-9,TGTGCCAGCAGCTTTGGACAGGGAATTCGGGCTAACTATGGCTACACCTTC,CASSFGQGIRANYGYTF
16,NA,few,TRBJ2-7,TRBV11-3,TGTGCCAGCAGCTTAGGTGGGCGGGGAGGCTCCTACGAGCAGTACTTC,CASSLGGRGGSYEQYF
14,NA,NA,TRBJ2-2,TRBV24-1,TGTGCCACCAAAGTTGGAGAGAACACCGGGGAGCTGTTTTTT,CATKVGENTGELFF
12,NA,NA,TRBJ2-3,TRBV2,TGTGCCAGCATCCGTAACACAGATACGCAGTATTTT,CASIRNTDTQYF
14,NA,NA,TRBJ1-6,TRBV28,TGTGCCAGCAGTACGCCCGGGGAGCGGTCACCCCTCCACTTT,CASSTPGERSPLHF
12,NA,NA,TRBJ2-7,TRBV5-5,TGTGCCAGCAGCTCCTATACTTCCGAGCAGTACTTC,CASSSYTSEQYF
16,NA,few,TRBJ2-3,TRBV7-9,TGTGCCAGCAGCTTAGACCCCATGCAGGGCGCAGATACGCAGTATTTT,CASSLDPMQGADTQYF
14,NA,NA,TRBJ2-1,TRBV19,TGTGCCAGTAGTCCTTGGACAGCTTACAATGAGCAGTTCTTC,CASSPWTAYNEQFF
19,TRBD1,NA,TRBJ1-1,TRBV18,TGTGCCAGCTCACCACCGGGGCCAGGGGGCATCATCATGAACACTGAAGCTTTCTTT,CASSPPGPGGIIMNTEAFF
16,TRBD1,NA,TRBJ1-5,TRBV18,TGTGCCAGCTCATCTCAGGGGGCTGGAAGCAATCAGCCCCAGCATTTT,CASSSQGAGSNQPQHF
13,NA,NA,TRBJ2-1,TRBV27,TGTGCCAGCAGACTCACTAGCAACAATGAGCAGTTCTTC,CASRLTSNNEQFF
15,NA,NA,TRBJ1-5,TRBV2,TGTGCCAGCAGAGGACAGTCAAGACCCAATCAGCCCCAGCATTTT,CASRGQSRPNQPQHF
14,NA,once,TRBJ2-1,TRBV7-9,TGTGCCAGCAGCCCTCGGTATACCTACAATGAGCAGTTCTTC,CASSPRYTYNEQFF
14,NA,NA,TRBJ2-5,TRBV9,TGTGCCAGCAGCGTCGACGGCGGGATTTCTCCCCAGTACTTC,CASSVDGGISPQYF
15,TRBD1,NA,TRBJ2-1,TRBV28,TGTGCCAGCAGTTTATCGGGACAGGGTAGGAATGAGCAGTTCTTC,CASSLSGQGRNEQFF
14,NA,NA,TRBJ1-2,TRBV9,TGTGCCAGCAGCATACACACAAATAATGATGGCTACACCTTC,CASSIHTNNDGYTF
16,TRBD1,NA,TRBJ2-3,TRBV24-1,TGTGCCACCAGTGATCCGAGGACAGGCAGCACAGATACGCAGTATTTT,CATSDPRTGSTDTQYF
15,TRBD1,NA,TRBJ1-2,TRBV19,TGTGCCAGTAGGGACCCCGCAGGGGGTACCTATGGCTACACCTTC,CASRDPAGGTYGYTF
14,NA,NA,TRBJ1-2,TRBV6-5,TGTGCCAGCAGTTACTCTACGACAGGCTATGGCTACACCTTC,CASSYSTTGYGYTF
13,NA,NA,TRBJ1-1,TRBV5-5,TGTGCCAGCAGCTTCAACCGGGACACTGAAGCTTTCTTT,CASSFNRDTEAFF
15,NA,NA,TRBJ1-5,TRBV5-1,TGCGCCAGCAGCATTGCCCAGGGTTCGGGTCAGCCCCAGCATTTT,CASSIAQGSGQPQHF
13,TRBD1,NA,TRBJ1-2,TRBV5-6,TGTGCCAGCAGCTTGAACAGGGGATATGGCTACACCTTC,CASSLNRGYGYTF
13,NA,NA,TRBJ1-5,TRBV7-2,TGTGCCAGCAGCCGACAAACCAACACGGCCCAGCATTTT,CASSRQTNTAQHF
12,NA,NA,TRBJ2-7,TRBV12-3/TRBV12-4,TGTGCCAGCAAGGTGGCAGGGTACGAGCAGTACTTC,CASKVAGYEQYF
12,NA,NA,TRBJ2-1,TRBV5-1,TGCGCCAGCAGCTTGGGGCGGGATGAGCAGTTCTTC,CASSLGRDEQFF
16,TRBD1,NA,TRBJ1-3,TRBV7-6,TGTGCCAGCAGCTTAGCAGACAGGGGGCAAAGAAACACCATATATTTT,CASSLADRGQRNTIYF
14,NA,NA,TRBJ1-5,TRBV3-1/TRBV3-2,TGTGCCAGCAGCCAGGAGGGGAGGGGTCAGCCCCAGCATTTT,CASSQEGRGQPQHF
16,TRBD1,NA,TRBJ2-2,TRBV4-1,TGCGCCAGCAGCCGAACTGGACAGGGCGGCACCGGGGAGCTGTTTTTT,CASSRTGQGGTGELFF
15,TRBD2,NA,TRBJ2-1,TRBV10-3,TGTGCCATCAGTGAGCCGAGCGGGGTCTACAATGAGCAGTTCTTC,CAISEPSGVYNEQFF
17,TRBD1,NA,TRBJ1-2,TRBV18,TGTGCCAGCTCACCCGCCGGACCGGGACAGGGTAACTATGGCTACACCTTC,CASSPAGPGQGNYGYTF
13,NA,NA,TRBJ2-1,TRBV7-3,TGTGCCAGCAGCCCCGGGGGGCTCAATGAGCAGTTCTTC,CASSPGGLNEQFF
15,TRBD1,few,TRBJ1-2,TRBV27,TGTGCCAGCAGTCCCACCCTAACAGGGGGGGTTGGCTACACCTTC,CASSPTLTGGVGYTF
13,NA,NA,TRBJ1-3,TRBV19,TGTGCCAGTAGGGCCTTTTCTGGAAACACCATATATTTT,CASRAFSGNTIYF
15,NA,NA,TRBJ2-2,TRBV7-2,TGTGCCAGCAGCTTAGGTTCTACTTACACCGGGGAGCTGTTTTTT,CASSLGSTYTGELFF
14,NA,NA,TRBJ2-3,TRBV24-1,TGTGCCACCAGTGAAACAGGGGGGGCAGATACGCAGTATTTT,CATSETGGADTQYF
15,TRBD2,NA,TRBJ2-1,TRBV11-2,TGTGCCAGCAGCCCCGCGGGGGGATCCTACAATGAGCAGTTCTTC,CASSPAGGSYNEQFF